These 15 T cell receptor beta chains originate from one sample sequenced in a study of response to subunit inactivated influenza vaccine. MiXCR, applied by TCRdb to the RT-PCR reads, yields one record per CDR3 protein. The sample consists of about 780,000 distinct CDR3 sequences, around a sixth of them appearing once. The sequencing here drew on PBMCs from blood, taken less than 6 days after vaccination. These receptors were taken from a man aged 50 to 60 who received an inactivated influenza vaccine.

This clonotype was counted at least ten times. The CDR3 is CSAPSGLQRYNEQFF. The CDR3 DNA is TGCAGTGCACCCTCCGGACTACAACGCTACAATGAGCAGTTCTTC. This chain connects TRBV20-1 to TRBJ2-1, with D possibly matching TRBD2 (6 bases). The V and J ends lost 6 bases and 3 bases respectively, with 18 bases between them. This CDR3 is 15 amino acids long. Germline lookup yields CDR1 DFQATT and CDR2 SNEGSKA (reference sequence).

The genes are TRBV18 and TRBJ2-5; D remains unclear. CDR1 is KGHSH, CDR2 LQKENI, per germline. The CDR3 sequence is 13 residues long. V gave up 4 bases and J gave up 2 bases, with 8 bases separating them. Here the CDR3 reads CASSRSKQETQYF. Written as DNA, the CDR3 is TGTGCCAGCTCACGATCAAAACAAGAGACCCAGTACTTC. Combining the CDR3 with reference TRBV18 and TRBJ2-5 gives the whole variable domain NAGVMQNPRHLVRRRGQEARLRCSPMKGHSHVYWYRQLPEEGLKFMVYLQKENIIDESGMPKERFSAEFPKEGPSILRIQQVVRGDSAAYFCASSRSKQETQYFGPGTRLLVL.

The chain combines TRBV11-2 with TRBJ2-7; TRBD2 agrees at 12 bases. The CDR3 covers 16 residues. V was clipped by 3 bases and J by 6 bases; unmatched bases: 9. Germline values: CDR1 SGHAT, CDR2 FQNNGV. For the CDR3, the DNA is TGTGCCAGCAGCTTGGAGGGAACTAGCGGGAGGTTCGAGCAGTACTTC. Translation: CASSLEGTSGRFEQYF. The whole variable domain, remainder taken from reference TRBV11-2 and TRBJ2-7, is EAGVAQSPRYKIIEKRQSVAFWCNPISGHATLYWYQQILGQGPKLLIQFQNNGVVDDSQLPKDRFSAERLKGVDSTLKIQPAKLEDSAVYLCASSLEGTSGRFEQYFGPGTRLTVT.

The genes are TRBV20-1 and TRBJ2-3; the D is unclear. The tail of the sequence fits TRBJ1-5 better, so the J call may be wrong. Germline-derived CDR1 and CDR2 are DFQATT and SNEGSKA (reference sequence). This CDR3 spans 13 amino acids. The CDR3 loop is CSASRFATDTQHF. CDR3 DNA sequence: TGCAGTGCGAGCCGTTTTGCCACAGATACGCAGCATTTT.

The chain recombines TRBV20-1 with TRBJ2-7, with 8 nucleotides matching TRBD1. Trimming at V came to 6 bases and at J to 4 bases, leaving 8 bases not matched to a gene. CDR1 and CDR2 (germline): DFQATT, SNEGSKA (reference sequence). This CDR3 comprises 13 residues. DNA for the CDR3: TGCAGTGCGCCTCGGACAGGGAAGTACGAGCAGTACTTC. Translating gives CSAPRTGKYEQYF.

This clonotype was counted at least ten times. V and J are TRBV29-1 and TRBJ2-3; 9 nucleotides line up with TRBD2. The V gene end was trimmed by 6 bases and the J gene end by 4 bases; junction bases not matched to a gene: 11. Germline V gene lookup returns CDR1 SQVTM and CDR2 ANQGSEA. The CDR3 has 15 amino acids. The CDR3 sequence: CSVVIFSGSSDTQYF. The CDR3 bases are TGCAGCGTGGTCATTTTTAGCGGGAGCTCAGATACGCAGTATTTT.

This clonotype was detected only a few times. This chain joins TRBV10-3 and TRBJ2-3; D remains unclear. CDR1 is ENHRY, CDR2 SYGVKD, per germline. The CDR3 covers 13 residues. Trimming pared 11 bases from V and 2 bases from J, leaving 14 bases between. The CDR3 sequence: CASREAHTDTQYF. The CDR3 nucleotides read TGTGCCTCCAGAGAAGCCCACACAGATACGCAGTATTTT.

With regard to this clonotype: Since the CDR3 does not end with the conserved phenylalanine or tryptophan, this likely comes from a read error. V gene TRBV7-8 combines with J gene TRBJ2-1; unclear D gene. Germline assignment: CDR1 SGHVS and CDR2 FQNEAQ. The CDR3 consists of 15 residues. V lost 5 bases, J lost 5 bases, and 16 bases lay in between. The CDR3 sequence: CASSQDGRWNNEQFL. Here the CDR3 DNA reads TGTGCCAGCAGCCAAGACGGGCGTTGGAACAATGAGCAGTTCCTC.

The table lists this clonotype with a few counts. The chain carries TRBV24-1 and TRBJ2-1; 13 positions match TRBD2. The CDR3 loop spans 15 amino acids. V lost 7 bases, J lost 6 bases, and 5 bases stayed unmatched. CDR1 is KGHDR and CDR2 is SFDVKD in the germline V gene. The DNA of the CDR3 is TGTGCCACCAGGCCCAGACTAGCGGGAGGCAATGAGCAGTTCTTC. This encodes CATRPRLAGGNEQFF.

The CDR3 DNA reads TGTGCCAGCAGTTCCCCCTGGAGGCATACGCAGTATTTT. This codes for CASSSPWRHTQYF. This chain links TRBV27 with TRBJ2-3; a weak D match, TRBD2 (5 bases). The CDR3 contains 13 residues. CDR1 and CDR2 from the germline V gene are MNHEY and SMNVEV (reference sequence). Trimming pared 4 bases from V and 7 bases from J, leaving 12 bases between.

There are a few counts of this clonotype. The CDR3 sequence is CASSSSGGRGTEAFF. The CDR3, as DNA: TGTGCCAGCAGCTCGTCGGGGGGGCGAGGTACTGAAGCTTTCTTT. The chain joins TRBV7-9 to TRBJ1-1; tentatively, D is TRBD1 (6 bases). Germline V lookup: CDR1 SEHNR, CDR2 FQNEAQ (reference sequence). V lost 4 bases to trimming and J lost 5 bases, with 17 bases between them. The CDR3 is 15 amino acids.

This clonotype was detected a few times. This chain connects TRBV20-1 to TRBJ2-5, with TRBD1 as a possible D gene (6 bases). V was trimmed by 5 bases and J by 3 bases, leaving 10 bases between them. The CDR3 is made up of 12 amino acids. The germline gives CDR1 DFQATT, CDR2 SNEGSKA (reference sequence). CDR3: CSAEDSKETQYF. In nucleotides, the CDR3 is TGCAGTGCTGAGGACAGCAAAGAGACCCAGTACTTC.

There are a few counts of this clonotype. The V call is TRBV9, the J call TRBJ2-1; D may be TRBD1 or TRBD2 (6 bases each). The CDR3 sequence is 17 residues long. V shed 0 bases and J shed 6 bases, with 19 bases lying between them. Germline CDR1 is SGDLS and CDR2 is YYNGEE. CDR3 in amino acids: CASSVVVGGTGLNEQFF. CDR3 bases: TGTGCCAGCAGCGTAGTAGTAGGGGGGACTGGCCTCAATGAGCAGTTCTTC.

The rearrangement joins TRBV4-3 to TRBJ2-1; a weak D match, TRBD2 (6 bases). The CDR3 spans 16 residues. V gave up 0 bases and J gave up 6 bases, with 15 bases separating them. Germline V lookup: CDR1 LGHNA, CDR2 YSLEER. In nucleotides, the CDR3 is TGCGCCAGCAGCCAAGATGGGGGGTCTAGCTCCAATGAGCAGTTCTTC. It is translated as CASSQDGGSSSNEQFF.

As concerns this clonotype: No conserved phenylalanine or tryptophan ends this CDR3, so it is likely a read error. This rearrangement joins TRBV2 to TRBJ2-4; D uncertain. Germline lookup yields CDR1 SNHLY and CDR2 FYNNEI. Trimming took off 0 bases at V and 1 base at J, with 7 bases between the two ends. The CDR3 has 15 residues. The CDR3 protein is CASSEAPGAKNIQYL. CDR3 nucleotide sequence: TGTGCCAGCAGTGAAGCTCCAGGCGCCAAAAACATTCAGTACTTA.